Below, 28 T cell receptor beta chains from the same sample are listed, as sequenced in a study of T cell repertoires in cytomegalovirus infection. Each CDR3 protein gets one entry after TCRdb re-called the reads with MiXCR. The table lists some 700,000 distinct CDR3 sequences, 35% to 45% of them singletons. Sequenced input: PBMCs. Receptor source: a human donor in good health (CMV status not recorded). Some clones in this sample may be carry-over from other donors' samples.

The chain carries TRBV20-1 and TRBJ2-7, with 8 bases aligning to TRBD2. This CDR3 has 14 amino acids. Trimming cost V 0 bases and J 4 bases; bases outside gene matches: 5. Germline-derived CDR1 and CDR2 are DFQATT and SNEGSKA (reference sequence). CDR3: CSAREWTSSYEQYF. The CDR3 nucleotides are TGCAGTGCTAGAGAATGGACTAGCAGTTACGAGCAGTACTTC.

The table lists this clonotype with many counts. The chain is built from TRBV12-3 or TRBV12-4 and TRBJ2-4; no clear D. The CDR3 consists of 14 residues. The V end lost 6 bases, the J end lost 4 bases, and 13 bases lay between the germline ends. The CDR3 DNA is TGTGCCAGCAGCCAGCCACAGAAGAAAAACATTCAGTACTTC. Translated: CASSQPQKKNIQYF.

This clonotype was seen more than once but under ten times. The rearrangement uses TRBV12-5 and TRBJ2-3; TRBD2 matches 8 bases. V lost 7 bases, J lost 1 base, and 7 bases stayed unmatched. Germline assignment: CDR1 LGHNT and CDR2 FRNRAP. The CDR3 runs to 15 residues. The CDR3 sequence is CASAYRGGRTDTQYF. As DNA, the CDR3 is TGTGCTAGTGCCTACCGGGGGGGCCGCACAGATACGCAGTATTTT.

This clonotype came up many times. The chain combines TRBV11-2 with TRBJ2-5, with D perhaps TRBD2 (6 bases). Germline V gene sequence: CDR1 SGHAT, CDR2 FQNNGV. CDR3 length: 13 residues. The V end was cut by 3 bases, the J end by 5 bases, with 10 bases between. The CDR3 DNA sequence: TGTGCCAGCAGCTTCGGGAGCACGGAGACCCAGTACTTC. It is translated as CASSFGSTETQYF.

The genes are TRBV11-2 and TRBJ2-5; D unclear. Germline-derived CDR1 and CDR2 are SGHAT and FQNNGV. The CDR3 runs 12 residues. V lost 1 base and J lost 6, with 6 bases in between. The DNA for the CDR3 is TGTGCCAGCAGCTTAGGGGGTCAGACCCAGTACTTC. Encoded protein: CASSLGGQTQYF.

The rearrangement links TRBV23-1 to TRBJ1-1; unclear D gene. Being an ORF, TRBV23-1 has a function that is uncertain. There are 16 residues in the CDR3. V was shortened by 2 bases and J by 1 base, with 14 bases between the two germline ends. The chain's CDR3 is CASSQEIRPRNTEAFF. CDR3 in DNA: TGCGCCAGCAGTCAAGAAATCCGTCCGAGGAACACTGAAGCTTTCTTT.

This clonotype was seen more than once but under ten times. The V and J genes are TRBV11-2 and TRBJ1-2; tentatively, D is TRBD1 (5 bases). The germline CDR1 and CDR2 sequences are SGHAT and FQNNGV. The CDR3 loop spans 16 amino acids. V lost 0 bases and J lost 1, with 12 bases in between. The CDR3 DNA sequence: TGTGCCAGCAGCTTAGACATAGGGGACTTTAACTATGGCTACACCTTC. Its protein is CASSLDIGDFNYGYTF.

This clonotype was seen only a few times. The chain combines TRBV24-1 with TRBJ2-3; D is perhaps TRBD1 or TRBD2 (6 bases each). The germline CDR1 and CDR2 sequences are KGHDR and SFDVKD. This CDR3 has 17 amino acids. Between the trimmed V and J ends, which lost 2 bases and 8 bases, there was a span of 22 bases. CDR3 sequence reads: CATSDYGGGPKQGTQYF. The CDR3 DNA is TGTGCCACCAGTGATTATGGAGGGGGGCCCAAGCAGGGTACGCAGTATTTT.

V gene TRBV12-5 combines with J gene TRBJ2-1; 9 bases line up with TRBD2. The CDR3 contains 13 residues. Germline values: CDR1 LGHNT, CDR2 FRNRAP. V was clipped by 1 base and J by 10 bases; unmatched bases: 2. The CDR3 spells CASGLDLAGEQFF. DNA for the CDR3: TGTGCTAGTGGTTTGGACCTAGCGGGAGAGCAGTTCTTC.

Here the CDR3 reads CASSPQKNTGELFF. Here the CDR3 DNA reads TGTGCCAGCAGCCCACAGAAGAACACCGGGGAGCTGTTTTTT. The chain recombines TRBV7-2 with TRBJ2-2; D unresolved. Trimming took 5 bases from V and 1 from J, leaving 8 bases between them. The CDR3 spans 14 residues. CDR1 is SGHTA, CDR2 FQGNSA, per germline.

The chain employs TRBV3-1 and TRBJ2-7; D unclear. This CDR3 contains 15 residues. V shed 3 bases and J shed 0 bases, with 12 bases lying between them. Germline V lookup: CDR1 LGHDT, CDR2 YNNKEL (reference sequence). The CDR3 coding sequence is TGTGCCAGCAGCCACACTGGCATAAGCTCCTACGAGCAGTACTTC. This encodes CASSHTGISSYEQYF.

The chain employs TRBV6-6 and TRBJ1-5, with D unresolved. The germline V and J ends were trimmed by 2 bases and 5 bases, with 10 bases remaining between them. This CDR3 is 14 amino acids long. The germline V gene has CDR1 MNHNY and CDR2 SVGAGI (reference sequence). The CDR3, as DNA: TGTGCCAGCAGTTACGGCCAGACTTATCAGCCCCAGCATTTT. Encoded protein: CASSYGQTYQPQHF.

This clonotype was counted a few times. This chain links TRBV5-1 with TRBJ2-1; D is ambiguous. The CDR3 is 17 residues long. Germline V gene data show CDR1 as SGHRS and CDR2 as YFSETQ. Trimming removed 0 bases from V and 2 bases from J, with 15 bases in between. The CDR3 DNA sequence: TGCGCCAGCAGCTTGGTACCCAGAGGCAGTACCTACAATGAGCAGTTCTTC. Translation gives CASSLVPRGSTYNEQFF.

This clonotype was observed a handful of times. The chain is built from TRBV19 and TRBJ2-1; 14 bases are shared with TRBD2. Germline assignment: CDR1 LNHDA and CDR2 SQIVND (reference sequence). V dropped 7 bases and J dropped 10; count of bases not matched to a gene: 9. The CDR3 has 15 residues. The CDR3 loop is CASTTSGRAGGEQFF. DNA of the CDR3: TGTGCCAGTACGACTAGCGGGAGGGCTGGAGGGGAGCAGTTCTTC.

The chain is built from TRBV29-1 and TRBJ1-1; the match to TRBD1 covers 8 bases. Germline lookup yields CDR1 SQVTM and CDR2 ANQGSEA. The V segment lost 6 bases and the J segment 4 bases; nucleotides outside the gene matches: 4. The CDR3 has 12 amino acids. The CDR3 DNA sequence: TGCAGCGTGAGGACAGGGAGCACTGAAGCTTTCTTT. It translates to CSVRTGSTEAFF.

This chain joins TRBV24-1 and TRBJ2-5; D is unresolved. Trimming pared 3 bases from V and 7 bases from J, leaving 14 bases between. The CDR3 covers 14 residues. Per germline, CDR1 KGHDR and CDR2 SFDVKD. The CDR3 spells CATSDPKMPGTQYF. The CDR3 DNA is TGTGCCACCAGTGATCCTAAAATGCCCGGGACCCAGTACTTC.

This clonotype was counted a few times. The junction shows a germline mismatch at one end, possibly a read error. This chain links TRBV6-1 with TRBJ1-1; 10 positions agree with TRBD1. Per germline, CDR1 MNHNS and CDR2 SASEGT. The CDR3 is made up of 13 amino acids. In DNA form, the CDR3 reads TGTGCCAGCAGTACGCCGGGACAGGGGCGTTCTAACTTT. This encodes CASSTPGQGRSNF.

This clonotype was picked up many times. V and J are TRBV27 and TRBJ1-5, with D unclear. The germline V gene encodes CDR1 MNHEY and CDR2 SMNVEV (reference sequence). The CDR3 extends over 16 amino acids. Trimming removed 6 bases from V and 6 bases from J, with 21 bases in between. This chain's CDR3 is CASSSHDGGAGQPQHF. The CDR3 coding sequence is TGTGCCAGCAGCTCCCACGATGGAGGAGCCGGTCAGCCCCAGCATTTT.

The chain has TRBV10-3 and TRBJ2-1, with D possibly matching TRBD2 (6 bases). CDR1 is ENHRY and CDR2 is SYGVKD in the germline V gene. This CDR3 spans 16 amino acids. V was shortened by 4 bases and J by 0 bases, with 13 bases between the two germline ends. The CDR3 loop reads CAISARRGSSYNEQFF. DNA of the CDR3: TGTGCCATCAGTGCGAGGCGGGGAAGCTCCTACAATGAGCAGTTCTTC.

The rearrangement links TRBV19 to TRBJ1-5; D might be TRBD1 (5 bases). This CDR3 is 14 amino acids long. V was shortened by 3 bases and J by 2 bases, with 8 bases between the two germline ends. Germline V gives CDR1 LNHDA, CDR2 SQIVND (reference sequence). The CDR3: CASSMGVGNQPQHF. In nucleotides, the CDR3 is TGTGCCAGTAGTATGGGGGTTGGCAATCAGCCCCAGCATTTT.

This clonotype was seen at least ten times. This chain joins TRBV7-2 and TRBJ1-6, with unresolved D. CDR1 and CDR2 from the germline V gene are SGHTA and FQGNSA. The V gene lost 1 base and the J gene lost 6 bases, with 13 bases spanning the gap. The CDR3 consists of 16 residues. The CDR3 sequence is CASSLGLGSLNSPLHF. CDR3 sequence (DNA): TGTGCCAGCAGCTTAGGACTGGGCAGCCTTAATTCACCCCTCCACTTT.

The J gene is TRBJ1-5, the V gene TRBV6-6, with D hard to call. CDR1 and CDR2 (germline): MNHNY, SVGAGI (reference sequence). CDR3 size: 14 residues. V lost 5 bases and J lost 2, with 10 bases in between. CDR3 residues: CASSRDGGNQPQHF. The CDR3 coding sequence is TGTGCCAGCAGTAGGGATGGGGGCAATCAGCCCCAGCATTTT.

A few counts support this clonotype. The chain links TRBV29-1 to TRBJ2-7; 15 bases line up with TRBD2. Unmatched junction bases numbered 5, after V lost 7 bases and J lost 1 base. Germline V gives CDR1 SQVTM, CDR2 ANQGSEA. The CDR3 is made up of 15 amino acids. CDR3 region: CSGGLAGGFSYEQYF. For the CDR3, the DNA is TGCAGCGGCGGACTAGCGGGGGGGTTTTCCTACGAGCAGTACTTC.

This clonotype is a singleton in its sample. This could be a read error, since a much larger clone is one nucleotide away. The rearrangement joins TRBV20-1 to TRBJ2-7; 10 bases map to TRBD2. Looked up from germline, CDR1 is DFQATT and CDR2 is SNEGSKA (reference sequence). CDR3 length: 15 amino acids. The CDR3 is CSARPSGGPNYEKYF. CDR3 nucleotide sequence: TGCAGTGCTCGGCCTAGCGGGGGACCAAACTACGAGAAGTACTTC.

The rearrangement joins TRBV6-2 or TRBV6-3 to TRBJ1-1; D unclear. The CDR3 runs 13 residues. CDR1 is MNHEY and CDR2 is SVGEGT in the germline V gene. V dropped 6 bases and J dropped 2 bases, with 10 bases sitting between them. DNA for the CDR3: TGTGCCAGCAGATGGACGGATAACACTGAAGCTTTCTTT. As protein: CASRWTDNTEAFF.

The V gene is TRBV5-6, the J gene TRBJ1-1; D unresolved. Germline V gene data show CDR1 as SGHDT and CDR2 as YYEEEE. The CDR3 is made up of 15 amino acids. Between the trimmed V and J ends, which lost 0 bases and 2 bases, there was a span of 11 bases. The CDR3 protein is CASSLVSPTNTEAFF. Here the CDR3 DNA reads TGTGCCAGCAGCTTGGTCAGTCCTACCAACACTGAAGCTTTCTTT.

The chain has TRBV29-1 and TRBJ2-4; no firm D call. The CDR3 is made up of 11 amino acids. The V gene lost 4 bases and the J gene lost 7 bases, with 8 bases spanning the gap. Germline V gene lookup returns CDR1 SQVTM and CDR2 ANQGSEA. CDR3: CSVVGGNIQYF. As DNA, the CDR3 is TGCAGCGTTGTAGGTGGGAACATTCAGTACTTC.

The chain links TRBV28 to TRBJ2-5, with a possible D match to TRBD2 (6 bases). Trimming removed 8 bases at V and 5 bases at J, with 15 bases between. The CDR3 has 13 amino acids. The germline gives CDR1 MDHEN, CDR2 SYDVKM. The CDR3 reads CASGPGGAETQYF. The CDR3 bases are TGTGCCAGCGGACCAGGAGGGGCGGAGACCCAGTACTTC. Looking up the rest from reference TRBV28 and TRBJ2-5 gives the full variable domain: DVKVTQSSRYLVKRTGEKVFLECVQDMDHENMFWYRQDPGLGLRLIYFSYDVKMKEKGDIPEGYSVSREKKERFSLILESASTNQTSMYLCASGPGGAETQYFGPGTRLLVL.